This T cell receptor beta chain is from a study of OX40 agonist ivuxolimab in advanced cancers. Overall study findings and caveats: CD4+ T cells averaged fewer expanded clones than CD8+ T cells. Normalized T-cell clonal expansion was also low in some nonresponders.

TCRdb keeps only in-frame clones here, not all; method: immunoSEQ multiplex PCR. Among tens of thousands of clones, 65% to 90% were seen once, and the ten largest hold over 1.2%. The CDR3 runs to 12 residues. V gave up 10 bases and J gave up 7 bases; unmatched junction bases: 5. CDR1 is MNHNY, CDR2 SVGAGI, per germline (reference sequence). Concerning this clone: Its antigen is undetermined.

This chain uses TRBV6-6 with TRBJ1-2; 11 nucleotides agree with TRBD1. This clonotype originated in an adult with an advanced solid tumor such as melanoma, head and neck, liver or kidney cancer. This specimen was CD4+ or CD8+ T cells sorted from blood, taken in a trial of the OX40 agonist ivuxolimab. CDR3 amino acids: CAIGQGASGYTF. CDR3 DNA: TGTGCCATAGGACAGGGGGCTTCTGGCTACACCTTC.